The T cell receptor beta chain described here comes from a study of cytomegalovirus exposure and HLA in healthy donors. A word on this clone: Its antigen is still unknown.

The CDR3 contains 16 residues. V dropped 8 bases and J dropped 3; count of bases not matched to a gene: 9. Germline-derived CDR1 and CDR2 are SEHNR and FQNEAQ (reference sequence). Primers included in the PCR were 60 Vbeta and 13 Jbeta primers. TCRdb's copy holds only in-frame clones and misses some; the assay was immunoSEQ multiplex PCR. Among roughly 160,000 clones, around 75% were seen once, and the ten largest hold roughly 8.2%. Whole-study results and caveats: Follow-up analysis found HLA locus-dependent TCR association rates, highest for DRB1 and lowest for HLA-C.

The gene calls are TRBV7-9 and TRBJ2-6, with 8 bases identical to TRBD1. This receptor was identified in a woman aged 40 to 55 in good health and CMV-seropositive. The specimen was PBMCs. CDR3 in DNA: TGTGCCAGCGGCCAGGGGGCTTCTGGTGGGGCCAACGTCCTGACTTTC. It encodes CASGQGASGGANVLTF.